This section outlines one TCR beta chain sequence together with its context. The antigen remains undetermined. The data were obtained in a study of PD-1 blockade in classical Hodgkin lymphoma. Notes on the study in general: Complete responders' diversity at baseline resembled that of newly diagnosed patients. Any patient who commenced nivolumab under 1 year after ASCT was excluded.

Germline CDR1 and CDR2: SQVTM and ANQGSEA. The CDR3 sequence is 14 residues long. Trimming removed 6 bases from V and 8 bases from J, with 20 bases in between. Each and every patient relapsed after autologous stem cell transplantation, and patients got differing brentuximab vedotin exposure. Only in-frame clones appear in the TCRdb table, and some are missing; sequencing was by immunoSEQ multiplex PCR. The repertoire has approximately 99,000 clones, roughly nine tenths of them found once; the top ten carry 20%. The rearrangement joins TRBV29-1 to TRBJ2-4; D is possibly TRBD1 (5 bases). Sequencing was performed on peripheral blood mononuclear cells (PBMCs), taken before the second cycle of nivolumab. This clonotype originated in a human donor with classical Hodgkin lymphoma. Written as DNA, the CDR3 is TGCAGCGTACAGGCCCGGCTAGTAGGGGACATTCAGTACTTC. Translation gives CSVQARLVGDIQYF.